This T cell receptor beta chain appears in the sequencing data of a study of spatial heterogeneity in lung cancer (dated by TCRdb to about 2019). Looking at the study overall: Beta-chain transcripts were consistently detected in greater numbers than alpha-chain transcripts, which likely reflected higher beta-chain transcript abundance. TCR repertoire features were related to nonsynonymous mutation counts determined by whole-exome sequencing of tumor tissue. In tumor regions, TCR transcript counts showed a strong correlation with a T cell transcriptional module score from matched bulk RNA-seq. In non-small cell lung cancer, the study quantitatively compared TCR alpha and beta repertoires across several tumor regions, matched nontumor lung, and blood. In the raw uncorrected reads, each unique combination of TCR and UMI appeared more than ten times on average. At surgery, 220 tumor regions, around 65 matched nontumor lung samples and 56 PBMC samples were TCR-sequenced for both alpha and beta chains.

Reading from cysteine to phenylalanine, the CDR3 counts 13 amino acids. This entry keeps only the CDR3 DNA: 39 bases, framed from base 1. V is shortened by 3 bases, J by 1 base, and the region joining them spans 6 bases. This clonotype was recorded many times. Its antigen remains undetermined. Base qualities are missing; no much larger clone stands one base away. Explained via the paper, the time point label denotes: sample taken at primary tumor resection. The donors were 70 or so patients from the lung TRACERx cohort who had early-stage, untreated non-small cell lung cancer. For TCR sequencing, whole RNA was extracted from tumor and nontumor lung tissue, or from cryopreserved PBMC samples, and no cell sorting was done. Only patients for whom sufficient RNA was available from at least two tumor regions were selected for TCR sequencing. Tumor and adjacent nontumor lung specimens were reviewed by a lung pathologist before selection.

Here is what the overall study found, with its caveats: The number of expanded intratumoral alpha and beta TCRs correlated with the tumor nonsynonymous mutation count. TCR-seq coverage of tumor T cells was estimated at only approximately 7% for alpha chains and 11% to 15% for beta chains. Additional single-cell paired TCR alpha and beta sequencing was considered necessary to confirm, at a functional level, the hypothesis that regional TCRs recognize regional mutations. Counts of ubiquitous and regional expanded TCRs were found to correlate with counts of ubiquitous and regional nonsynonymous mutations, respectively.

Library preparation was by 5' RACE. Reads for this sample came from a NextSeq 500. To allow correction of PCR and sequencing errors, the TCR library protocol tagged every TCR cDNA molecule with a unique molecular identifier. The authors' pipeline ran thus. Decombinator tools were used for TCR identification, UMI-based error correction and CDR3 extraction. TCRs above a frequency of 2 per 1,000, corresponding to the top 1% of the tumor frequency distribution, were defined as expanded. Expanded tumor TCRs were classed as regional if statistically deemed absent (corrected P<0.05) from at least one tumor region, otherwise ubiquitous. Renyi diversity was computed with the R vegan package after each repertoire had been subsampled 100 times to 5,000 TCRs. CDR3 similarity networks were built from amino acid triplet string-kernel similarity, connecting CDR3s with pairwise similarity above 0.82. The public reads were quality trimmed at Q25 with fastp and then assembled into clones with MiXCR by TCRdb, keeping productive beta chains. Merged by CDR3 protein, the rows form single entries marked with the most common genes and DNA. The V and J calls and clone size come from TCRdb's table, not from the authors' own analysis. Across this sample there are approximately 94,000 distinct CDR3 sequences, with 3.5% to 5% seen only once. The ten largest account for 21% of the sample.

The sequenced sample was lung tumor tissue, obtained at surgery. The sequence is built from TRBV12-3 or TRBV12-4 and TRBJ1-1; no D gene call is confident. This clonotype was sampled from a male donor with early-stage non-small cell lung cancer. The DNA reads TGTGCCAGCAGTTTTAGGGAGAACACTGAAGCTTTCTTT. This translates into CASSFRENTEAFF.